This T cell receptor beta chain stems from a study of blood T cell repertoires in COVID-19. TCRdb keeps only in-frame clones here, not all; method: immunoSEQ multiplex PCR. The sample contains under 300,000 clones, 70% to 90% of which appear only once. CDR3 length: 16 amino acids. Germline loops: CDR1 SGDLS, CDR2 YYNGEE. V was clipped by 4 bases and J by 1 base; unmatched bases: 6. The chain uses TRBV9 and TRBJ2-1; 9 bases are a match to TRBD1. The sequence derives from a woman between 55 and 75 years old in a cohort exposed to, infected with or recovered from COVID-19 (not recorded which). The sequenced material came from PBMCs or T cells enriched from blood (not recorded which). CDR3 sequence: CASSPTGQGSYNEQFF. The CDR3 DNA reads as TGTGCCAGCAGCCCAACGGGACAGGGTTCCTACAATGAGCAGTTCTTC.